This passage covers 5 T cell receptor beta chains from one sample sequenced in a study of blood T cell repertoires in COVID-19. Sequencing was performed with immunoSEQ multiplex PCR; in TCRdb, only in-frame clones are kept and a portion is missing. The sample holds roughly 200,000 clones, around 88% seen once. Sequencing used PBMCs or T cells enriched from blood (not recorded which). The receptor set was obtained from a man aged 35 to 55 with acute COVID-19.

The chain recombines TRBV19 with TRBJ1-2; D ambiguous. Trimming removed 3 bases from V and 2 bases from J, with 13 bases in between. The CDR3 has 15 amino acids. CDR1 and CDR2 from the germline V gene are LNHDA and SQIVND (reference sequence). The CDR3, as DNA: TGTGCCAGTAGTATGGGTCCAGGCCCAAACTATGGCTACACCTTC. Translated: CASSMGPGPNYGYTF.

The CDR3, as DNA: TGTGCCAGCAGTTACGATGGGACACAACAGCAGTACTTC. Its translation is CASSYDGTQQQYF. V and J are TRBV6-5 and TRBJ2-7, with D tentatively TRBD1 (6 bases). Germline CDR1 reads MNHEY; CDR2 reads SVGAGI. The length of the CDR3 is 13 residues. V was clipped by 2 bases and J by 8 bases, with 13 bases between them.

The V gene is TRBV24-1, the J gene TRBJ2-2; TRBD1 matches at 7 bases. The CDR3 has 17 residues. V trimming: 4 bases; J trimming: 3 bases; junction bases outside the gene matches: 10. Per the germline V gene, CDR1 is KGHDR and CDR2 is SFDVKD. CDR3 in amino acids: CATSDPLTGLDTGELFF. The CDR3 bases are TGTGCCACCAGTGACCCCCTGACAGGGCTGGACACCGGGGAGCTGTTTTTT.

This clone came up a few times. This chain joins TRBV25-1 and TRBJ1-2, with 8 positions matching TRBD1. The CDR3 runs 18 residues. V lost 0 bases and J lost 3; bases outside the gene matches: 12. Per the germline V gene, CDR1 is MGHDK and CDR2 is SYGVNS. The CDR3 nucleotides read TGTGCCAGCAGTGAATACCGTACGACAGGGGCGGGGGACTATGGCTACACCTTC. Protein product: CASSEYRTTGAGDYGYTF.

A single count supports this clone. V and J are TRBV7-6 and TRBJ2-1, with 8 bases fitting TRBD2. This CDR3 comprises 19 residues. Germline assignment: CDR1 SGHVS and CDR2 FNYEAQ. Trimming at V came to 4 bases and at J to 1 base, leaving 15 bases not matched to a gene. The CDR3: CASSYTPAGDLSSYNEQFF. CDR3 nucleotides: TGTGCCAGCAGCTACACCCCAGCGGGAGACCTCTCTTCCTACAATGAGCAGTTCTTC.